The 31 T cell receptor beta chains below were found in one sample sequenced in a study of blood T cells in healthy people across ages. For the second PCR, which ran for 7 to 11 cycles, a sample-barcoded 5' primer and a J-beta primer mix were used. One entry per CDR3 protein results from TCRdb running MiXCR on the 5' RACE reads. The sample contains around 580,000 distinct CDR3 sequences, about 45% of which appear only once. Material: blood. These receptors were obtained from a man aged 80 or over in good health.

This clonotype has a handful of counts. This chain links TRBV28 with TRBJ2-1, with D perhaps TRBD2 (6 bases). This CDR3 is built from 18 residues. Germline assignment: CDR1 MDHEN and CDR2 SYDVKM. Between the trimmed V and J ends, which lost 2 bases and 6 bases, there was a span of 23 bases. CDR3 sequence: CASSLGGLALFGANEQFF. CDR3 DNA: TGTGCCAGCAGTTTAGGGGGACTGGCGTTGTTCGGGGCCAATGAGCAGTTCTTC.

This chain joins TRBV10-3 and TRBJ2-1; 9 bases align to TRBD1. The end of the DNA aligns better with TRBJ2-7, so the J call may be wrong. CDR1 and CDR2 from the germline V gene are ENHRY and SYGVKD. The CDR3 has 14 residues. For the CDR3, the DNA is TGTGCCCCTATTGCGGGACAGGGTCCCTACGAGCAGTACTTC. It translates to CAPIAGQGPYEQYF.

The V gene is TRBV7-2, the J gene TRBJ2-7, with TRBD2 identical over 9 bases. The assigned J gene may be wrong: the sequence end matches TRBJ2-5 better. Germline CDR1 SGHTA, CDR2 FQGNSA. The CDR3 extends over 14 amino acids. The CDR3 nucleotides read TGTGCCAGCAGCTTAGGTAGCGGGGGTGGGACCCAGTACTTC. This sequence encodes CASSLGSGGGTQYF.

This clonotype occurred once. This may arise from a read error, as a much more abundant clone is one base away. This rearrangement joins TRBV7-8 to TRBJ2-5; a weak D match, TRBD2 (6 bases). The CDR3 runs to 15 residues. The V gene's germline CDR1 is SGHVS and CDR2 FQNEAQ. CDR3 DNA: TGTGCCGGCAGCTTGGGGGGAACTAGAGAAGAGACCCAGTACTTC. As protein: CAGSLGGTREETQYF.

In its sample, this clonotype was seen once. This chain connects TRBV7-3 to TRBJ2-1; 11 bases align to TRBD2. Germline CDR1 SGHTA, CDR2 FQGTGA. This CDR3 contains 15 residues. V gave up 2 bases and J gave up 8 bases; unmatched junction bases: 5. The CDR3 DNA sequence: TGTGCCAGCAGCTTATCTAGCGGGAGGCCCCATGAGCAGTTCTTC. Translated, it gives CASSLSSGRPHEQFF. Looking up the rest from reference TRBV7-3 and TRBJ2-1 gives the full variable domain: GAGVSQTPSNKVTEKGKYVELRCDPISGHTALYWYRQSLGQGPEFLIYFQGTGAADDSGLPNDRFFAVRPEGSVSTLKIQRTERGDSAVYLCASSLSSGRPHEQFFGPGTRLTVL.

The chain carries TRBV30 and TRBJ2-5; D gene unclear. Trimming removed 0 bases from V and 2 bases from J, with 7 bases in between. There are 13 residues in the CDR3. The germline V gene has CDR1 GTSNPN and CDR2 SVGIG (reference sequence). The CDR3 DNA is TGTGCCTGGAGTGTACAGCAACAAGAGACCCAGTACTTC. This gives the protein CAWSVQQQETQYF.

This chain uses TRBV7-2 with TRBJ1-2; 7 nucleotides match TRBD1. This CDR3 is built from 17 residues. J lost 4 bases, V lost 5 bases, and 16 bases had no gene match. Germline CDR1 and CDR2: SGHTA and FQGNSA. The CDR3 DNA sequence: TGTGCCAGCAGCCAAAACACTTCTCCGACAGGGCCCTATGGCTACACCTTC. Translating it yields CASSQNTSPTGPYGYTF.

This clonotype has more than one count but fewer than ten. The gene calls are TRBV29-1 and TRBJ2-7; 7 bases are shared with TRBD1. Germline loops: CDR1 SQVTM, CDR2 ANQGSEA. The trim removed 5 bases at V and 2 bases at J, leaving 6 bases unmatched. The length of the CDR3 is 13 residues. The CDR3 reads CSVTWTGAYEQYF. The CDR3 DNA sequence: TGCAGCGTTACCTGGACAGGAGCCTACGAGCAGTACTTC.

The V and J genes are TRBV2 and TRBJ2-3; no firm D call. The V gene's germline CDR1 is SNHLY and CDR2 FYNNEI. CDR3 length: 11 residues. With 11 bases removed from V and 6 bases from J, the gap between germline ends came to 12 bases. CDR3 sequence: CAHVTRDTQYF. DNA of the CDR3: TGTGCCCACGTAACCAGGGATACGCAGTATTTT. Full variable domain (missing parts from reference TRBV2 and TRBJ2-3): EPEVTQTPSHQVTQMGQEVILRCVPISNHLYFYWYRQILGQKVEFLVSFYNNEISEKSEIFDDQFSVERPDGSNFTLKIRSTKLEDSAMYFCAHVTRDTQYFGPGTRLTVL.

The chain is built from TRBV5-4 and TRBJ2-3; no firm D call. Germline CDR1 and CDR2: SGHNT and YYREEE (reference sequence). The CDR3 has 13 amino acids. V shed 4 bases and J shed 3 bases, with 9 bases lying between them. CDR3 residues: CASSLTPTDTQYF. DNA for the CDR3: TGTGCCAGCAGCCTGACACCTACAGATACGCAGTATTTT.

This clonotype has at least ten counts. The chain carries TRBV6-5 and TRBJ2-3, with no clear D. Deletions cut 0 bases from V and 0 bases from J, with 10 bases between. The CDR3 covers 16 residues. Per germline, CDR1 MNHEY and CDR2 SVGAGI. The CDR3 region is CASSYSRPPSTDTQYF. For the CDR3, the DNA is TGTGCCAGCAGTTACTCCCGACCACCTAGCACAGATACGCAGTATTTT.

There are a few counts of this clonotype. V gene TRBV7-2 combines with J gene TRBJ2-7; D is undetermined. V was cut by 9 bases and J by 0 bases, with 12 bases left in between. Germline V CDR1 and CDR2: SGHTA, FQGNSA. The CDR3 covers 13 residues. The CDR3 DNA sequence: TGTGCCAGTGAGTCAACGGGCTCCTACGAGCAGTACTTC. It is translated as CASESTGSYEQYF.

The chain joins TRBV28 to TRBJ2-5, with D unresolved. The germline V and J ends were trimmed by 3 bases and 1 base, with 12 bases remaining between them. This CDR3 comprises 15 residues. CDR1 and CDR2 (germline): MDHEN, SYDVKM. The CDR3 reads CASSFVQAGQETQYF. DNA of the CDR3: TGTGCCAGCAGTTTTGTTCAGGCCGGCCAAGAGACCCAGTACTTC. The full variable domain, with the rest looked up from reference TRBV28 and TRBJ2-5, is DVKVTQSSRYLVKRTGEKVFLECVQDMDHENMFWYRQDPGLGLRLIYFSYDVKMKEKGDIPEGYSVSREKKERFSLILESASTNQTSMYLCASSFVQAGQETQYFGPGTRLLVL.

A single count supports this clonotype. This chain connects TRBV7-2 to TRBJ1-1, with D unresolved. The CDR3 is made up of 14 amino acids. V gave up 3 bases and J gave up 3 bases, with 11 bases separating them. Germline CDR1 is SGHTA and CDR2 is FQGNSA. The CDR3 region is CASSFSGRDTEAFF. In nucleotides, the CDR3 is TGTGCCAGCAGCTTCTCTGGCCGGGACACTGAAGCTTTCTTT.

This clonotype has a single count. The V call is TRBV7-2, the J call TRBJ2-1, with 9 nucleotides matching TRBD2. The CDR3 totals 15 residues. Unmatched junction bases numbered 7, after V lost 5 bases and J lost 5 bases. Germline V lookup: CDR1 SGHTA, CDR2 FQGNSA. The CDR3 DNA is TGTGCCAGCAGCCCCTCGGCTAGCGGGGACAATGAGCAGTTCTTC. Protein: CASSPSASGDNEQFF.

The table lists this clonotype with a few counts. In DNA form, the CDR3 reads TGCAGCGTTTCCGCGATGACGGATACCGCCTATGGCTACACCTTC. Its translation is CSVSAMTDTAYGYTF. The V call is TRBV29-1, the J call TRBJ1-2; D is undetermined. Per the germline V gene, CDR1 is SQVTM and CDR2 is ANQGSEA. There are 15 residues in the CDR3. The ends were cut back, 5 bases at V and 4 bases at J, with 20 bases in the middle. Together with reference TRBV29-1 and TRBJ1-2, the CDR3 gives the full variable domain: SAVISQKPSRDICQRGTSLTIQCQVDSQVTMMFWYRQQPGQSLTLIATANQGSEATYESGFVIDKFPISRPNLTFSTLTVSNMSPEDSSIYLCSVSAMTDTAYGYTFGSGTRLTVV.

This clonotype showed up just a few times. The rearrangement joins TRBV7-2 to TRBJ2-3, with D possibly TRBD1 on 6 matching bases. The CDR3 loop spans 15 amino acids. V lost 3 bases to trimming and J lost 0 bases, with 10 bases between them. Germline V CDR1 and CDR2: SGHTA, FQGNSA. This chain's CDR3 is CASSFERGSTDTQYF. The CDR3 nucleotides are TGTGCCAGCAGCTTTGAGAGGGGGAGCACAGATACGCAGTATTTT. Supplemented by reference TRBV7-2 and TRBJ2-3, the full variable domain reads GAGVSQSPSNKVTEKGKDVELRCDPISGHTALYWYRQSLGQGLEFLIYFQGNSAPDKSGLPSDRFSAERTGGSVSTLTIQRTQQEDSAVYLCASSFERGSTDTQYFGPGTRLTVL.

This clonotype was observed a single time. The chain's CDR3 is CASGTMGASYEQYF. The CDR3 region has the DNA TGTGCCAGCGGGACCATGGGGGCAAGCTACGAGCAGTACTTC. The chain has TRBV6-2 or TRBV6-3 and TRBJ2-7; perhaps TRBD1 as D (6 bases). This CDR3 is 14 amino acids long. Germline-derived CDR1 and CDR2 are MNHEY and SVGEGT. Between the trimmed V and J ends, which lost 8 bases and 3 bases, there was a span of 17 bases.

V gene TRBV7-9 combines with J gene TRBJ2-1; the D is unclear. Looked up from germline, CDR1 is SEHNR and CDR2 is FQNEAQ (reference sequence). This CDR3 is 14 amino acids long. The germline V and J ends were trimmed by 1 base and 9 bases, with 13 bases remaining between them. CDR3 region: CASSLGGGPREQFF. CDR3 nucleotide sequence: TGTGCCAGCAGCTTAGGGGGTGGTCCCCGTGAGCAGTTCTTC.

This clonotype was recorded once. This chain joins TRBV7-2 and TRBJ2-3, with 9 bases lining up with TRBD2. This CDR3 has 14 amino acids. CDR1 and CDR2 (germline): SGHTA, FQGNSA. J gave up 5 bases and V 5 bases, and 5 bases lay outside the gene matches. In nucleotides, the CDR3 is TGTGCCAGCAGCGTACGGCGGGGGGGAGATACGCAGTATTTT. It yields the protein CASSVRRGGDTQYF.

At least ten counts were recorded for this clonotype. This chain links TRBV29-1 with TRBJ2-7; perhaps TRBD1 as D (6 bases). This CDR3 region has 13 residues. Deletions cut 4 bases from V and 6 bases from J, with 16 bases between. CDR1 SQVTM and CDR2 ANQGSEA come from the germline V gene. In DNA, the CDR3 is TGCAGCGTTGCGCAGGGGATATTGGGCGAGCAGTACTTC. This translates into CSVAQGILGEQYF.

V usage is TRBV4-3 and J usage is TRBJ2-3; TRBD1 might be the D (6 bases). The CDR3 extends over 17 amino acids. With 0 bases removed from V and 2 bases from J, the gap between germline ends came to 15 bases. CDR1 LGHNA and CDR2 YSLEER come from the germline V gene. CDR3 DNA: TGCGCCAGCAGCCAAGATTCACAGGGACCGGCCACAGATACGCAGTATTTT. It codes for CASSQDSQGPATDTQYF.

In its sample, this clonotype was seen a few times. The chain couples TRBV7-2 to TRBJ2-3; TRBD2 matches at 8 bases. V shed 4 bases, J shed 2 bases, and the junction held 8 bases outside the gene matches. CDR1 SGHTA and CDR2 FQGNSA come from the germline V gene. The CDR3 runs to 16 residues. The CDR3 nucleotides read TGTGCCAGCAGCTCGGTAGCGGGGTCCGACACAGATACGCAGTATTTT. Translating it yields CASSSVAGSDTDTQYF.

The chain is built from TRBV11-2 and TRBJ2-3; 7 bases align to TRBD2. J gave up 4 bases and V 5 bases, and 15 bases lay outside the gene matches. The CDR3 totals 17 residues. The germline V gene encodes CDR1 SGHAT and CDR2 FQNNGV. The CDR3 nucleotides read TGTGCCAGCAGCGGGGGGGGGTTCCCCCCCCCGTCAGATACGCAGTATTTT. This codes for CASSGGGFPPPSDTQYF. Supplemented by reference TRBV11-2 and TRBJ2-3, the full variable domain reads EAGVAQSPRYKIIEKRQSVAFWCNPISGHATLYWYQQILGQGPKLLIQFQNNGVVDDSQLPKDRFSAERLKGVDSTLKIQPAKLEDSAVYLCASSGGGFPPPSDTQYFGPGTRLTVL.

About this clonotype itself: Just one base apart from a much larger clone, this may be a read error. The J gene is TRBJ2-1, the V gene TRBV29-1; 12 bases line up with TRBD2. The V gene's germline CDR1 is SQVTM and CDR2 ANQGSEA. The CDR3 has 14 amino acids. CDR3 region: CSVWTSGNYDEQFF. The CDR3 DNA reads TGCAGCGTTTGGACTAGCGGGAACTACGATGAGCAGTTCTTC.

The CDR3 nucleotides read TGCGCCAGCAGCGGAGCGGGGAGCACAGATACGCAGTATTTT. Encoded protein: CASSGAGSTDTQYF. This rearrangement joins TRBV5-1 to TRBJ2-3; TRBD2 matches at 7 bases. This CDR3 spans 14 amino acids. Germline assignment: CDR1 SGHRS and CDR2 YFSETQ. V lost 4 bases to trimming and J lost 0 bases; unmatched junction nucleotides: 2.

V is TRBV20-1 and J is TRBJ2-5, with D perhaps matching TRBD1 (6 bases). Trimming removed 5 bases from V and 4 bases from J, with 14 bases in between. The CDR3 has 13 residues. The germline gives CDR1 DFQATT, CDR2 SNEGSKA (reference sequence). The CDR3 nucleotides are TGCAGTGCTGATACAGGGATGGGAGAGACCCAGTACTTC. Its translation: CSADTGMGETQYF.

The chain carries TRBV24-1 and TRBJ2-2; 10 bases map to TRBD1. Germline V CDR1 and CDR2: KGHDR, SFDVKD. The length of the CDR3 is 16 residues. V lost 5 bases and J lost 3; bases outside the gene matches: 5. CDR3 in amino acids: CATSGWTGGDTGELFF. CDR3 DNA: TGTGCCACCAGTGGCTGGACAGGGGGAGACACCGGGGAGCTGTTTTTT.

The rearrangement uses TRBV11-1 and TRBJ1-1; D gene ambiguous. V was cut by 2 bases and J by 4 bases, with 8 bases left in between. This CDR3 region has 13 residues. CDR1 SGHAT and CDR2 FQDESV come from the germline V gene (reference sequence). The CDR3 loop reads CASSLHEATEAFF. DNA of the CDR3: TGTGCCAGCAGCTTACATGAGGCCACTGAAGCTTTCTTT.

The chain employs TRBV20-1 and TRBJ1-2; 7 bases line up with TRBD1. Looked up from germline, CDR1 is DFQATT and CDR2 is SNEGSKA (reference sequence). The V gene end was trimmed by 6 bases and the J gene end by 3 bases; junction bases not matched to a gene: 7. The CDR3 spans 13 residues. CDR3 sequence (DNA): TGCAGTGCCCTTTTTACAGGGGACTATGGCTACACCTTC. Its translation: CSALFTGDYGYTF.

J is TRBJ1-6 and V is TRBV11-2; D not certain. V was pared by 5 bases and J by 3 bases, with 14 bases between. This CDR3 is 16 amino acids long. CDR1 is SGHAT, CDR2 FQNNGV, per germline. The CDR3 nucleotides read TGTGCCAGCAGCATGGGCACTCAGGTCTATAATTCACCCCTCCACTTT. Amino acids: CASSMGTQVYNSPLHF.